The rows below give T cell receptor beta chains drawn from one sample of a study of identical twins. TCRdb reanalysed the 5' RACE reads using MiXCR and keeps one entry per CDR3 protein. In the table there are roughly 250,000 distinct CDR3 sequences, around 15% of which are singletons. The material sequenced was memory (CD45RO+) T cells sorted from blood. These receptors originate from a woman under 30 in good health. The CDR3 runs from the conserved cysteine through the conserved F or W. A D gene is named only where the DNA matches it firmly. Part of the rows lack a size; the others show once, few, many or a class for expanded clones.

clone_size: few
j_call: TRBJ1-1
d_call: TRBD1
v_call: TRBV6-5
cdr3_nt: TGTGCCAGCAGCCGACAGGGGATCGGAGCTTTCTTT
cdr3_aa: CASSRQGIGAFF

clone_size: few
j_call: TRBJ2-2
d_call: NA
v_call: TRBV11-2
cdr3_nt: TGTGCCAGCGAACCGGACTGGTCGAACACCGGGGAGCTGTTTTTT
cdr3_aa: CASEPDWSNTGELFF

clone_size: NA
j_call: TRBJ2-3
d_call: TRBD1
v_call: TRBV11-3
cdr3_nt: TGTGCCAGCAGCTTTGTGACAGGGGAAGATACGCAGTATTTT
cdr3_aa: CASSFVTGEDTQYF

clone_size: many
j_call: TRBJ2-1
d_call: TRBD1
v_call: TRBV6-1
cdr3_nt: TGTGCCAGCAGTGAAGCTCAGGGGACAGGGGAAGATGAGCAGTTCTTC
cdr3_aa: CASSEAQGTGEDEQFF

clone_size: NA
j_call: TRBJ2-7
d_call: NA
v_call: TRBV10-3
cdr3_nt: TGTGCCATCAGTGGGTCAGCTATTACTACCTACGAGCAGTACTTC
cdr3_aa: CAISGSAITTYEQYF

clone_size: NA
j_call: TRBJ2-5
d_call: NA
v_call: TRBV14
cdr3_nt: TGTGCCAGTCGGGACAACCAAGAGACCCAGTACTTC
cdr3_aa: CASRDNQETQYF

clone_size: few
j_call: TRBJ2-7
d_call: TRBD1
v_call: TRBV12-3/TRBV12-4
cdr3_nt: TGTGCCAGCAGTTTCCCCTCAGGGGGCAGGCAGTACTTC
cdr3_aa: CASSFPSGGRQYF

clone_size: NA
j_call: TRBJ2-3
d_call: TRBD2
v_call: TRBV5-4
cdr3_nt: TGTGCCAGCAGTTCCGCGGGGGGCCGTAGCACAGATACGCAGTATTTT
cdr3_aa: CASSSAGGRSTDTQYF

clone_size: NA
j_call: TRBJ1-2
d_call: NA
v_call: TRBV7-2
cdr3_nt: TGTGCCAGCAGCCTAATCTTGGGGGGTGGGGATGGCTACACCTTC
cdr3_aa: CASSLILGGGDGYTF

clone_size: many
j_call: TRBJ1-6
d_call: NA
v_call: TRBV11-2
cdr3_nt: TGTGCCAGCAGCTCGACCGGGACTCCGAATTCACCCCTCCACTTT
cdr3_aa: CASSSTGTPNSPLHF

clone_size: NA
j_call: TRBJ2-5
d_call: TRBD1
v_call: TRBV27
cdr3_nt: TGTGCCAGCAGTCTGACAGGGGATAGCCAAGAGACCCAGTACTTC
cdr3_aa: CASSLTGDSQETQYF

clone_size: many
j_call: TRBJ2-7
d_call: NA
v_call: TRBV7-2
cdr3_nt: TGTGCCAGCAGCTTCTCAGGACTCTCCTACGAGCAGTACTTC
cdr3_aa: CASSFSGLSYEQYF

clone_size: NA
j_call: TRBJ2-3
d_call: TRBD2
v_call: TRBV20-1
cdr3_nt: TGCAGTGCTACGCCGACTAGCGGGGCTCCCACAGATACGCAGTATTTT
cdr3_aa: CSATPTSGAPTDTQYF

clone_size: few
j_call: TRBJ2-3
d_call: TRBD1
v_call: TRBV12-3/TRBV12-4
cdr3_nt: TGTGCCAGCAGTTTTGGGACAGCGGGCACAGATACGCAGTATTTT
cdr3_aa: CASSFGTAGTDTQYF

clone_size: NA
j_call: TRBJ2-1
d_call: NA
v_call: TRBV28
cdr3_nt: TGTGCCAGCAGGACTACACACAATGAGCAGTTCTTC
cdr3_aa: CASRTTHNEQFF

clone_size: few
j_call: TRBJ2-5
d_call: NA
v_call: TRBV20-1
cdr3_nt: TGCAGTGCTAGGGAGACAGGACAAGAGACCCAGTACTTC
cdr3_aa: CSARETGQETQYF

clone_size: few
j_call: TRBJ2-2
d_call: NA
v_call: TRBV29-1
cdr3_nt: TGCAGCGTTGCAAAGGAGGGCACCGGGGAGCTGTTTTTT
cdr3_aa: CSVAKEGTGELFF

clone_size: few
j_call: TRBJ2-1
d_call: NA
v_call: TRBV3-1
cdr3_nt: TGTGCCAGCAGCCAACTTGGGGGAAATGAGCAGTTCTTC
cdr3_aa: CASSQLGGNEQFF

clone_size: few
j_call: TRBJ2-5
d_call: NA
v_call: TRBV24-1
cdr3_nt: TGTGCCACCAGTGAGGGGAACCGAGAGACCCAGTACTTC
cdr3_aa: CATSEGNRETQYF

clone_size: NA
j_call: TRBJ1-1
d_call: NA
v_call: TRBV6-1
cdr3_nt: TGTGCCAGCAGTCATGGATTGGCAGCATTGAACACTGAAGCTTTCTTT
cdr3_aa: CASSHGLAALNTEAFF